What follows are 6 T cell receptor beta chains derived from one specimen sequenced in a study of shared clonotypes between healthy human individuals. Clones were sequenced by immunoSEQ multiplex PCR, and TCRdb holds only the in-frame ones, with some missing. The table shows more than 400,000 clones, with roughly 95% occurring only once. The sequencing sample was made of naive CD4+ T cells sorted from blood. Sample subset: CD45RA+ positively selected. These TCRs come from a woman in her thirties in good health.

The chain employs TRBV30 and TRBJ2-3, with a possible D match to TRBD1 (5 bases). The germline V gene has CDR1 GTSNPN and CDR2 SVGIG (reference sequence). The CDR3 is made up of 15 amino acids. V was shortened by 0 bases and J by 8 bases, with 18 bases between the two germline ends. CDR3 in amino acids: CAWSVILGARGTQYF. The CDR3 DNA sequence: TGTGCCTGGAGTGTAATTCTAGGGGCGAGAGGTACGCAGTATTTT. The full variable domain, rest sourced from reference TRBV30 and TRBJ2-3, is SQTIHQWPATLVQPVGSPLSLECTVEGTSNPNLYWYRQAAGRGLQLLFYSVGIGQISSEVPQNLSASRPQDRQFILSSKKLLLSDSGFYLCAWSVILGARGTQYFGPGTRLTVL.

The V and J genes are TRBV9 and TRBJ2-5; either TRBD1 or TRBD2 may supply D (5 bases each). The germline CDR1 and CDR2 sequences are SGDLS and YYNGEE. The CDR3 consists of 13 residues. The V end lost 0 bases, the J end lost 2 bases, and 5 bases lay between the germline ends. The CDR3 DNA follows: TGTGCCAGCAGCGTAGGGGGGCAAGAGACCCAGTACTTC. This translates into CASSVGGQETQYF.

V gene TRBV5-1 combines with J gene TRBJ2-7; no definite D call. From germline, CDR1 is SGHRS and CDR2 YFSETQ. V was pared by 4 bases and J by 2 bases, with 10 bases between. The CDR3 has 13 amino acids. CDR3 DNA: TGCGCCAGCAGCAGGTTAGCCGCCTACGAGCAGTACTTC. Residues: CASSRLAAYEQYF.

The chain uses TRBV19 and TRBJ1-2, with 7 bases aligning to TRBD1. The CDR3 is 15 amino acids. Germline CDR1 and CDR2: LNHDA and SQIVND (reference sequence). Trimming at V came to 7 bases and at J to 5 bases, leaving 13 bases not matched to a gene. CDR3 nucleotide sequence: TGTGCCAGTACCTGGGACAGCCTCCTGGTGTATGGCTACACCTTC. It codes for CASTWDSLLVYGYTF.

V usage is TRBV7-2 and J usage is TRBJ2-3, with 13 nucleotides matching TRBD2. The CDR3 extends over 15 amino acids. CDR1 SGHTA and CDR2 FQGNSA come from the germline V gene. With V trimmed by 2 bases and J by 6 bases, 2 bases remained unmatched. CDR3 in amino acids: CASSLTSGRVDTQYF. In DNA form, the CDR3 reads TGTGCCAGCAGCTTAACTAGCGGGAGGGTTGATACGCAGTATTTT.

Here the CDR3 DNA reads TGTGCCAGCAGTACACAGGGGGGAATAAACATTCAGTACTTC. Translating it yields CASSTQGGINIQYF. The chain combines TRBV2 with TRBJ2-4; 8 bases fit TRBD1. Germline V CDR1 and CDR2: SNHLY, FYNNEI. The CDR3 spans 14 residues. V dropped 5 bases and J dropped 6; count of bases not matched to a gene: 6.